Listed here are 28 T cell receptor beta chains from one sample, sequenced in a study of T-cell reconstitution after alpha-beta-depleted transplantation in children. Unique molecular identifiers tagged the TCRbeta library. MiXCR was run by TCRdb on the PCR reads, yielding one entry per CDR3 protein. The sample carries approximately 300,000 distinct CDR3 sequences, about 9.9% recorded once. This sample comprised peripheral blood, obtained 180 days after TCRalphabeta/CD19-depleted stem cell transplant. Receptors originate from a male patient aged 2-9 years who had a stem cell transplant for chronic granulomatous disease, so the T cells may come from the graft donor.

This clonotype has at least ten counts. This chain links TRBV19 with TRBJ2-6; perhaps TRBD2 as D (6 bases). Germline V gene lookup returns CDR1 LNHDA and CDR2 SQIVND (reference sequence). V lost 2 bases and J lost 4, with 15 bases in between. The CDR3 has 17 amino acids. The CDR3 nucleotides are TGTGCCAGTAGTATATTTCTTCGGAGGGCCGGGGCCAACGTCCTGACTTTC. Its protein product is CASSIFLRRAGANVLTF.

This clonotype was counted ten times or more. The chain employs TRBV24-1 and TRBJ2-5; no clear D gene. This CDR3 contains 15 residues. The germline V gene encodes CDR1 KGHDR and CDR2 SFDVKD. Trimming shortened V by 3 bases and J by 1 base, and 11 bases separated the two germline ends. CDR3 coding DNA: TGTGCCACCAGTGATCCGGAAAGGGCCCAAGAGACCCAGTACTTC. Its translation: CATSDPERAQETQYF.

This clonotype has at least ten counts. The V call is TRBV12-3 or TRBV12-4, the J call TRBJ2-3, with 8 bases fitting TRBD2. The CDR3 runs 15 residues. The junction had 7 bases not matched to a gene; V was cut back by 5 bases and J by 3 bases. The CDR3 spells CASSPRGGGTDTQYF. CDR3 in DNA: TGTGCCAGCAGTCCTCGGGGGGGTGGGACAGATACGCAGTATTTT.

CDR3 protein: CASSYGLAGADTQYF. The CDR3 DNA follows: TGTGCCAGCAGTTACGGCCTAGCGGGAGCAGATACGCAGTATTTT. V is TRBV6-5 and J is TRBJ2-3; TRBD2 matches 10 bases. The CDR3 sequence is 15 residues long. Per the germline V gene, CDR1 is MNHEY and CDR2 is SVGAGI. J gave up 4 bases and V 2 bases, and 3 bases lay outside the gene matches.

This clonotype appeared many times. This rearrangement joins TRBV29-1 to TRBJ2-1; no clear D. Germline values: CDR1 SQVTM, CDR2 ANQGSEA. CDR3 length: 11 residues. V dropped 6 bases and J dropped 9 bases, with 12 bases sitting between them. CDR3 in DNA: TGCAGCGTCTGGCGCGAACGTGAGCAGTTCTTC. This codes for CSVWREREQFF.

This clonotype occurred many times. CDR3: CASTSRTGEFTGELFF. DNA of the CDR3: TGTGCCAGCACCTCCCGGACAGGGGAGTTCACCGGGGAGCTGTTTTTT. The chain recombines TRBV7-6 with TRBJ2-2, with 9 bases fitting TRBD1. With 7 bases clipped from V and 4 bases from J, the junction kept 10 bases outside the gene matches. The CDR3 extends over 16 amino acids. The germline V gene encodes CDR1 SGHVS and CDR2 FNYEAQ.

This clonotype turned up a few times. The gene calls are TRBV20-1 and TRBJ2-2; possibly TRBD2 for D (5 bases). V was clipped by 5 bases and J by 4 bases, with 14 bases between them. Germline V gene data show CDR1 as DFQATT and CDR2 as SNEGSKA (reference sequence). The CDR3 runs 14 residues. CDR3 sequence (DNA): TGCAGTGCTGAGAGGGCCCTGGGCACCGGGGAGCTGTTTTTT. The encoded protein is CSAERALGTGELFF.

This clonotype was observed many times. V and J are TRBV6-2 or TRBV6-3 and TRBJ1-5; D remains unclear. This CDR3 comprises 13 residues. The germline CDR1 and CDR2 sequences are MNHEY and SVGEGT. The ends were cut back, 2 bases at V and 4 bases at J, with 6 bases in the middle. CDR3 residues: CASSYGRNQPQHF. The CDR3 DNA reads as TGTGCCAGCAGTTACGGGAGGAATCAGCCCCAGCATTTT.

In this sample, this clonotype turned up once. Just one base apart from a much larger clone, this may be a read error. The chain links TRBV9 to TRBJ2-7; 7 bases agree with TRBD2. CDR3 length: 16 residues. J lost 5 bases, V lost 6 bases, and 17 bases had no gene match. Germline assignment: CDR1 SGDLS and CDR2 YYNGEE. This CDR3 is CASNGGEGGPLNEQYF. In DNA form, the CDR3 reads TGTGCCAGCAACGGTGGAGAGGGAGGGCCCTTGAACGAGCAGTACTTC.

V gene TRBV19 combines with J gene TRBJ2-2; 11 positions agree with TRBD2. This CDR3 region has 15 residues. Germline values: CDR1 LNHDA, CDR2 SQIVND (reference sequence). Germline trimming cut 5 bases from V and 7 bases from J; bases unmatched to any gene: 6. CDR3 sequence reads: CASSGPGTSGGELFF. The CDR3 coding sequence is TGTGCCAGTAGTGGACCCGGGACTAGCGGCGGGGAGCTGTTTTTT. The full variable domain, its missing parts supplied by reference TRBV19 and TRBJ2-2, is DGGITQSPKYLFRKEGQNVTLSCEQNLNHDAMYWYRQDPGQGLRLIYYSQIVNDFQKGDIAEGYSVSREKKESFPLTVTSAQKNPTAFYLCASSGPGTSGGELFFGEGSRLTVL.

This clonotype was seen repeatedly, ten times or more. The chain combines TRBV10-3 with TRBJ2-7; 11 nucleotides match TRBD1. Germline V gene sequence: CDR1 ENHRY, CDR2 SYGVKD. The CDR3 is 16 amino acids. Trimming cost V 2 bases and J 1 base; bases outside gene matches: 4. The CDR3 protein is CAISETDRGPSYEQYF. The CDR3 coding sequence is TGTGCCATCAGTGAGACGGACAGGGGGCCTTCCTACGAGCAGTACTTC.

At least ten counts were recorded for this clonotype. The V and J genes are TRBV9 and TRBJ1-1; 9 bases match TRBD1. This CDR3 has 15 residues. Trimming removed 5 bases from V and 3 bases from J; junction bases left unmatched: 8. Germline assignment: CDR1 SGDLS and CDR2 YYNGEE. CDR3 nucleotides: TGTGCCAGCAGTGGTGGACAGGGGAGGTACACTGAAGCTTTCTTT. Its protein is CASSGGQGRYTEAFF.

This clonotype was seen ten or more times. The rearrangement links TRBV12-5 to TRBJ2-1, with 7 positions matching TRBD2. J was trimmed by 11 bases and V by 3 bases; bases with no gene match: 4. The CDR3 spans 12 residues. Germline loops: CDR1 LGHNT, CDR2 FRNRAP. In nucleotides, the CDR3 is TGTGCTAGTGGTTTCGGGGGACTAAAGCAGTTCTTC. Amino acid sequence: CASGFGGLKQFF.

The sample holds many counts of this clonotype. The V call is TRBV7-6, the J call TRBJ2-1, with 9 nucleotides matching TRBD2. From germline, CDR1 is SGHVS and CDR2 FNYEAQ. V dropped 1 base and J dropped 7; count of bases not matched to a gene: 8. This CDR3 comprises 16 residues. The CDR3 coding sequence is TGTGCCAGCAGCTTAGAAAGAGCGGGAGGATATAATGAGCAGTTCTTC. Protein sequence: CASSLERAGGYNEQFF.

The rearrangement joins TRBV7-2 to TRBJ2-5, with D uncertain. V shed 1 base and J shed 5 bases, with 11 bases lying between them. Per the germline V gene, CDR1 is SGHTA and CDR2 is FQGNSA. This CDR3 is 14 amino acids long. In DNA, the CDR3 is TGTGCCAGCAGCTTAGTCGGTGACTCGGAGACCCAGTACTTC. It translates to CASSLVGDSETQYF.

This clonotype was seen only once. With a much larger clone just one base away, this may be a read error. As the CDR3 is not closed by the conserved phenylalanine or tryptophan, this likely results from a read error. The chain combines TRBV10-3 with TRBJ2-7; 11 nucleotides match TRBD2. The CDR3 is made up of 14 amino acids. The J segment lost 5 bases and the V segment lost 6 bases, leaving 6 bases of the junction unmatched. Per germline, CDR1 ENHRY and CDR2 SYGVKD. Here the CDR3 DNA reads TGTGCCATCAGCCTCACTAGCGGGAGCGACGAGCAGTACTTA. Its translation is CAISLTSGSDEQYL.

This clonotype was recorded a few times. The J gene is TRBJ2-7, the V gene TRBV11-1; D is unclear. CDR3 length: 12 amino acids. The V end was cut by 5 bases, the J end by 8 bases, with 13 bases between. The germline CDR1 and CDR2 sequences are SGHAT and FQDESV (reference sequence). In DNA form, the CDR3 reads TGTGCCAGCAGCGGGCTCACTCCGAAGCAGTACTTC. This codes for CASSGLTPKQYF.

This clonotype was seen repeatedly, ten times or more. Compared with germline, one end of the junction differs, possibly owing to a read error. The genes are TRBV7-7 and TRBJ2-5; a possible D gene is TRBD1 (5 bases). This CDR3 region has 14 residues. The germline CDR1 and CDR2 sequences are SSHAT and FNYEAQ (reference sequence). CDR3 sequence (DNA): TGTGCTAGCAGCTTAAAAGGCAGGGAAGAGACCCAGTACTTC. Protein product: CASSLKGREETQYF.

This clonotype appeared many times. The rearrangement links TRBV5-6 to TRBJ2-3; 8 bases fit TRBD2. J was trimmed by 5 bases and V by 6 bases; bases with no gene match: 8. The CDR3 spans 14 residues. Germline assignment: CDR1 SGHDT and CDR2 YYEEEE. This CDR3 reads CASNRRGAGDTQYF. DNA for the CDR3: TGTGCCAGCAATAGGCGGGGGGCAGGAGATACGCAGTATTTT. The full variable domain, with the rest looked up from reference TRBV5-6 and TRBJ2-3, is DAGVTQSPTHLIKTRGQQVTLRCSPKSGHDTVSWYQQALGQGPQFIFQYYEEEERQRGNFPDRFSGHQFPNYSSELNVNALLLGDSALYLCASNRRGAGDTQYFGPGTRLTVL.

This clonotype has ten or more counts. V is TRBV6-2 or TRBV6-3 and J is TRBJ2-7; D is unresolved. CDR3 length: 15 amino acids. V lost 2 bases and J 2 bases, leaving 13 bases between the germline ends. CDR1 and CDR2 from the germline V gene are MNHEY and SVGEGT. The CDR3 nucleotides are TGTGCCAGCAGTTACCCAATGCGGAATACCTACGAGCAGTACTTC. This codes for CASSYPMRNTYEQYF.

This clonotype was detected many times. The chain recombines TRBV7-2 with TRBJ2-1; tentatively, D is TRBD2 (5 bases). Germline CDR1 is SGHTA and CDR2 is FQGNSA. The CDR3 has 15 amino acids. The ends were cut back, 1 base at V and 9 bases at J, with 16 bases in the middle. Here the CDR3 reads CASSLGPGKRSEQFF. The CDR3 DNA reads TGTGCCAGCAGCTTAGGCCCTGGGAAGCGGAGTGAGCAGTTCTTC. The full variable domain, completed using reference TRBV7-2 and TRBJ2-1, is GAGVSQSPSNKVTEKGKDVELRCDPISGHTALYWYRQSLGQGLEFLIYFQGNSAPDKSGLPSDRFSAERTGGSVSTLTIQRTQQEDSAVYLCASSLGPGKRSEQFFGPGTRLTVL.

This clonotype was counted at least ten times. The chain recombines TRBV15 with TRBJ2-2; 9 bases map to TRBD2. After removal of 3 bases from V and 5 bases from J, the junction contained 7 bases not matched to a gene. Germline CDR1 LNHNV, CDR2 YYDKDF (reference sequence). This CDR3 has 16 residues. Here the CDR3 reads CATSRALAGLTGELFF. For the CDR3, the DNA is TGTGCCACCAGCAGGGCGCTAGCGGGACTAACCGGGGAGCTGTTTTTT.

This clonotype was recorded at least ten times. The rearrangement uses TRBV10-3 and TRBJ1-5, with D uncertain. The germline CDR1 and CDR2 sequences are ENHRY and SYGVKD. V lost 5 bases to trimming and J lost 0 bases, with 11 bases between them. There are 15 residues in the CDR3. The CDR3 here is CAISPDLDSNQPQHF. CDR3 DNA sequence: TGTGCCATCAGTCCGGATTTGGATAGCAATCAGCCCCAGCATTTT.

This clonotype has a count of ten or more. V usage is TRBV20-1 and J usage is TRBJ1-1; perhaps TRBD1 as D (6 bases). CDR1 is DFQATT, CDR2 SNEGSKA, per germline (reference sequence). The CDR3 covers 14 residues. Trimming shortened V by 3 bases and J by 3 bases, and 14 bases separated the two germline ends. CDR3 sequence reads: CSARPQGSDTEAFF. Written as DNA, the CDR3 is TGCAGTGCTAGGCCACAGGGATCGGACACTGAAGCTTTCTTT.

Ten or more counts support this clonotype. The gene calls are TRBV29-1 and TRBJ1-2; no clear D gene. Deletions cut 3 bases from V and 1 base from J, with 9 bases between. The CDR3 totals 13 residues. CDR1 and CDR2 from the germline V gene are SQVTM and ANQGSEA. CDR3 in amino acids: CSVEVRSNYGYTF. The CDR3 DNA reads TGCAGCGTTGAGGTTAGGAGTAACTATGGCTACACCTTC.

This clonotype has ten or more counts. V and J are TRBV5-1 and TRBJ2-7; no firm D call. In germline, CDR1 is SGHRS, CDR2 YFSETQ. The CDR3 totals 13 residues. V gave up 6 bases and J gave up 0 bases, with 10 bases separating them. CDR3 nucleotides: TGCGCCAGCAAGTCAGCCAGCTCCTACGAGCAGTACTTC. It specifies CASKSASSYEQYF.

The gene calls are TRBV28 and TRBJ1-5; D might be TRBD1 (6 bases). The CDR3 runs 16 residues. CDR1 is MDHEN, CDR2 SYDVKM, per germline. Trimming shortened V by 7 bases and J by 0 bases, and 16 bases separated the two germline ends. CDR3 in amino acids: CASIITGFSSNQPQHF. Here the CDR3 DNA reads TGTGCCAGCATCATCACAGGGTTTTCTAGCAATCAGCCCCAGCATTTT.

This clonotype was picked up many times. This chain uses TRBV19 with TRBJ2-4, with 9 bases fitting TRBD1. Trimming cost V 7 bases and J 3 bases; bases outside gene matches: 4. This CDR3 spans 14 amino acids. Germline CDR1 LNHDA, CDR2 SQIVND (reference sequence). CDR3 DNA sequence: TGTGCCAGTAATCCGGACAGGGGCAAAAACATTCAGTACTTC. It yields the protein CASNPDRGKNIQYF.